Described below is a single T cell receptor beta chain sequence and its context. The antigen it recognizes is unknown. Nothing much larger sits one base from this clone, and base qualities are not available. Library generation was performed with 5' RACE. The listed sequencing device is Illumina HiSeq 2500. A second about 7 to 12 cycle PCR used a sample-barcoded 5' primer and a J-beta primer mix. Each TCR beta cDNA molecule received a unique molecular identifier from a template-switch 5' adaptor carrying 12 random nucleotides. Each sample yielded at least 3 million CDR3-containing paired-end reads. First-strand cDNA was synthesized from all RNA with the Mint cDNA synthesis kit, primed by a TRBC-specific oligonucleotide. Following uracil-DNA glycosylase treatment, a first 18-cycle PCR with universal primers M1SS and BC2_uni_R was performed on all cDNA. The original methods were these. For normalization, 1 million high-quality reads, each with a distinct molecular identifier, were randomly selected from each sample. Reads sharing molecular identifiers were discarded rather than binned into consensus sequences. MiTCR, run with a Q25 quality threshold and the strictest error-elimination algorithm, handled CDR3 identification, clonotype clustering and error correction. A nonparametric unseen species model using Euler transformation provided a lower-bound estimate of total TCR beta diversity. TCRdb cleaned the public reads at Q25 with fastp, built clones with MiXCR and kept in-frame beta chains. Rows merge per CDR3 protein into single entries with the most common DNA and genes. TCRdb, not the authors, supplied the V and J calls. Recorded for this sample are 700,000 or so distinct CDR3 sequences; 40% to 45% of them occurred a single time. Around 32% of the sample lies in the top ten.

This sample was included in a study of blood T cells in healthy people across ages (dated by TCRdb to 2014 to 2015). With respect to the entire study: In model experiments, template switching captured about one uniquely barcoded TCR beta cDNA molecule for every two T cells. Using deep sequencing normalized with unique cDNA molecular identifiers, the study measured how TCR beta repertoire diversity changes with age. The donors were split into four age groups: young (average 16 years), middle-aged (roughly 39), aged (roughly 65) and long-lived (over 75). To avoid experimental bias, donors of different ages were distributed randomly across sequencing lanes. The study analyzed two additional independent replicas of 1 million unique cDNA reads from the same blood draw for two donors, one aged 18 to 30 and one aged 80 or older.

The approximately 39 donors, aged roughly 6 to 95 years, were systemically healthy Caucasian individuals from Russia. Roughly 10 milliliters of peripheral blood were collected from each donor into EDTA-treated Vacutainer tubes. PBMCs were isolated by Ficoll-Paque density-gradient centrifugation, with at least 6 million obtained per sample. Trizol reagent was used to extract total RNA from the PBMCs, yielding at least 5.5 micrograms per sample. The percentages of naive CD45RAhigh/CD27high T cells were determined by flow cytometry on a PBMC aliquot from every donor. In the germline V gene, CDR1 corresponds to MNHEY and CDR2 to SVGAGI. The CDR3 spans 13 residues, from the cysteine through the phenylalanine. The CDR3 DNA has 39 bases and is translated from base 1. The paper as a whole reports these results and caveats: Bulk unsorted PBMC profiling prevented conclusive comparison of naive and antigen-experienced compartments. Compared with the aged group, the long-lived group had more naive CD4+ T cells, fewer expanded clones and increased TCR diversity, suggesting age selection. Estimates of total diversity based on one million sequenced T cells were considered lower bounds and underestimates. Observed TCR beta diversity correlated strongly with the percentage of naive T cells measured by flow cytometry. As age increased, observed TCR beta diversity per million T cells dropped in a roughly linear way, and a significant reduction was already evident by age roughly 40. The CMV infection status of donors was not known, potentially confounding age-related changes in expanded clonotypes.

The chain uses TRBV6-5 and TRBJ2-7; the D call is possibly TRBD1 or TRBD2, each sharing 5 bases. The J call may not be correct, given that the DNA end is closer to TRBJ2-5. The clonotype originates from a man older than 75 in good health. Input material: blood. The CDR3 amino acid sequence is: CASRRAWGETQYF. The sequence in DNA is TGTGCCAGCAGGCGCGCCTGGGGGGAGACCCAGTACTTC.